The T cell receptor beta chain described here comes from a study of shared clonotypes between healthy human individuals (TCRdb year 2020). Looking at the study overall: The cohort included three men and a couple of women between 18 and 49 years of age. Per donor, three plates each were used for CD4 naive and CD4 memory, two for CD8 naive, and one for CD8 memory. Per donor, leukapheresis produced somewhere between about 0.9 and 10 billion PBMCs. Blood TCR repertoires of five healthy adults were deeply sequenced to estimate repertoire size and the extent of clonotype sharing between individuals. To increase sequencing depth and limit assay-specific biases, different laboratories used diverse techniques to prepare libraries and sequence TCR repertoires. The research as a whole found: Clonotypes shared by all four sorted-subset donors showed higher generation probabilities than non-shared clonotypes. Across a few donors, approximately 4.6% of naive CD4, 3% to 4% of naive CD8, approximately 2.5% of memory CD4, and under 0.45% of memory CD8 clonotypes were shared. Based on pairwise subsampling, the degree of clonotype sharing among donors was expected to be affected by sequencing depth. Naive subsets generally had larger estimated clonotype richness than memory subsets. Even with the large sequencing depth, rarefaction of the sorted-subset datasets indicated that sequencing was incomplete. Because the study included a small number of donors, the genetic and exposure-history diversity represented was limited. Sampling was limited to blood, and TCR repertoires in tissue likely differ from TCR repertoires in blood.

Using the deep immunoSEQ assay, multiplex PCR amplified TCR CDR3 regions from genomic DNA. Genomic DNA extracted from each cell subset was distributed evenly over all wells of several immunoSEQ 96-well plates, and each plate served as one replicate. For sorted subsets, around 200 ng genomic DNA, equal to approximately 30,000 T cell genomes, was loaded into each replicate PCR. Purified libraries were quantified with a Qubit 3.0 fluorometer, sized on a Bioanalyzer 2100, and re-quantified with the KAPA Library Quantification kit. Each immunoSEQ 96-well plate was sequenced on its own single-read 150-cycle Illumina NextSeq 550 flow cell. On the authors' methods: The immunoSEQ output contained only junctional sequences without quality scores, so filtering could not match that applied to full-length reads. Sequences were annotated with PyIR, a Python wrapper for IgBLAST v1.9, using IMGT germline references to assign V/J genes and CDR3. Reads with weak V/J assignments (E-value above 1e-6), missing CDR3, stop codons, out-of-frame junctions, or ambiguous translated residues were removed. V3J clonotypes were defined as sequences sharing an identical inferred V gene, J gene, and CDR3 amino acid sequence. The percentage overlap between two repertoires was calculated by dividing the number of shared unique clonotypes by the size of the smaller repertoire. Richness of each repertoire was evaluated using RTK rarefaction, the Chao1 estimator, and Recon v2.1 estimates of unobserved clonotypes. OLGA was used to compute generation probabilities for all TCRbeta clonotypes that the gDNA method yielded from a handful of donors. TCRdb carries this immuneACCESS record with in-frame sequences only. Its versions omit some clonotypes, under half of them owing to an unresolved V gene in the studies checked, with the rest unexplained. V, J and clone size are those of that table, while D and trimming were read from the DNA. This sample has approximately 1,500,000 clones in its table, and around 97% of those were observed once. The ten largest clones take up roughly 1.2% of the sample.

Points on this clone: Its antigen remains undetermined. Base quality data are lacking; no much larger clone is found one base away.

CDR1 SEHNR and CDR2 FQNEAQ are derived from the germline V gene (reference sequence). The V end gives up 3 bases and the J end 4 bases, leaving 9 bases in the junction not matched to a gene. Counted from cysteine to phenylalanine, this CDR3 has 16 amino acids. The DNA shown is the 48-base CDR3, in frame from base 1. Donors were healthy HIV-negative adults with no recently reported acute infections or vaccinations. Every donor was a Caucasian adult residing in Nashville, Tennessee, USA. CD4+ T cells were enriched by magnetic negative selection; naive cells were then positively selected on CD45RA, and the negative fraction formed the memory subset. After blood collection by leukapheresis, PBMCs were isolated using Ficoll-Histopaque density gradient centrifugation and then cryopreserved in the vapor phase of liquid nitrogen. Analytical flow cytometry was used to check the purity and quantity of every magnetically sorted T cell population. Genomic DNA was isolated from every sorted fraction and measured by UV absorbance on a Nanodrop 2000c.

Sequenced: naive CD4+ T cells sorted from blood. Reading the label with the study, this specimen's cell subset or site is: CD45RA+ positively selected. Rearrangement joined TRBV7-9 to TRBJ1-2; 9 central bases correspond to TRBD1. The receptor was isolated from a young man in good health. The base sequence is TGTGCCAGCAGCTTGCCCCCGGGACAGGGCCTCTATGGCTACACCTTC. It encodes CASSLPPGQGLYGYTF.